This TCR beta chain was profiled in a study of regulatory T cells in long-lasting Graves disease. With 3 bases removed from V and 7 bases from J, the gap between germline ends came to 10 bases. Germline CDR1 is LNHDA and CDR2 is SQIVND (reference sequence). The CDR3 is made up of 13 amino acids. Time point described: newly diagnosed GD, antithyroid drugs for less than 3 months. RNA extracted from PBMCs served as the sequencing template. HTBI primers from iRepertoire and Arm-PCR of CDR3 regions yielded the TCR beta libraries. Using its own MiXCR run on the multiplex PCR reads, TCRdb lists one record per CDR3 protein. The profile shows a few hundred thousand distinct CDR3 sequences, approximately 13% of them singletons. This same sample was also taken into another study, of T cells in Graves' hyperthyroidism and ophthalmopathy.

The gene calls are TRBV19 and TRBJ1-5; D is uncertain. The TCR originated in a man younger than 45 with Graves disease. Sequenced material: peripheral blood mononuclear cells (PBMCs), taken at new diagnosis, from a patient treated with antithyroid drugs. The CDR3 here is CASSIGHNQPQHF. DNA for the CDR3: TGTGCCAGTAGTATCGGGCACAACCAGCCCCAGCATTTT.